This record concerns one T cell receptor beta chain sequence. Its matching antigen is unknown. The PCR ran on 60 Vbeta and 13 Jbeta primers. As processed by the authors: It was a later analysis that counted approximately 81 million unique TCR beta chains, of which some 9.9 million were shared. Profiling relied on immunoSEQ multiplex PCR, and the TCRdb table lists in-frame clones only, not all of them. V and J calls plus clone size are reproduced from that table; the DNA served to infer D and trimming. Of more than 200,000 clones in the sample, about 83% were seen once. Unrecorded for this donor was the CMV serostatus. The sample is drawn from a study of cytomegalovirus exposure and HLA in healthy donors. Regarding the study as a whole: TCR beta chain V- and J-gene trimming was linked, in a later analysis, to a missense variant in DCLRE1C.

The specimen was PBMCs. The TCR sequence derives from a human donor in good health.

CDR3 coding DNA: TGTGCCAGCAGCGTGAAAGCGGGAGGTAACTCCTACGAGCAGTACTTC. It specifies CASSVKAGGNSYEQYF. This chain links TRBV9 with TRBJ2-7, with 9 bases identical to TRBD2. CDR1 SGDLS and CDR2 YYNGEE come from the germline V gene. CDR3 length: 16 residues. V shed 2 bases, J shed 0 bases, and the junction held 6 bases outside the gene matches.